One and the same sample provided the 24 T cell receptor beta chains below, sequenced in a study of T cells after yellow fever vaccination. TCRdb reanalysed the 5' RACE reads using MiXCR and keeps one entry per CDR3 protein. The sample records almost 600,000 distinct CDR3 sequences, roughly 13% being singletons. This specimen was PBMCs, taken on the day of the yellow fever booster vaccination. Receptors originate from a man aged 30-40 years who received the YFV17D yellow fever vaccine.

This clonotype was observed a few times. The CDR3 nucleotides are TGCAGTGCTTCGAGGGGGACCCAGGGGTACAATGAGCAGTTCTTC. This translates into CSASRGTQGYNEQFF. This sequence joins TRBV20-1 and TRBJ2-1, with D possibly being TRBD1 (6 bases). The germline CDR1 and CDR2 sequences are DFQATT and SNEGSKA (reference sequence). Trimming removed 5 bases from V and 4 bases from J, with 18 bases in between. The CDR3 runs to 15 residues.

This clonotype appeared a few times. CDR3 DNA sequence: TGTGCCAGTAGTCCACTTTGGCGGAAAAAGTACGAGCAGTACTTC. Its translation: CASSPLWRKKYEQYF. This chain links TRBV19 with TRBJ2-7, with unresolved D. The CDR3 sequence is 15 residues long. CDR1 LNHDA and CDR2 SQIVND come from the germline V gene (reference sequence). V lost 5 bases, J lost 4 bases, and 18 bases lay in between.

This clonotype was detected a few times. The chain recombines TRBV12-3 or TRBV12-4 with TRBJ1-6, with D unclear. This CDR3 spans 13 amino acids. The V gene lost 7 bases and the J gene lost 6 bases, with 10 bases spanning the gap. CDR3 in DNA: TGTGCCAGCAAGGAGGGAAGTAATTCACCCCTCCACTTT. It is translated as CASKEGSNSPLHF.

This clonotype has just a few counts. The genes are TRBV6-1 and TRBJ2-1; either TRBD1 or TRBD2 may supply D (5 bases each). V lost 10 bases to trimming and J lost 4 bases, with 17 bases between them. Germline V lookup: CDR1 MNHNS, CDR2 SASEGT. The CDR3 runs to 14 residues. The CDR3 reads CATLRDPAYNEQFF. The CDR3 DNA reads as TGTGCCACTCTTCGGGACCCCGCGTACAATGAGCAGTTCTTC.

This rearrangement joins TRBV19 to TRBJ2-3, with TRBD2 as a possible D gene (6 bases). V was clipped by 7 bases and J by 2 bases, with 10 bases between them. The CDR3 contains 13 residues. Germline V CDR1 and CDR2: LNHDA, SQIVND (reference sequence). CDR3 protein: CASMGLITDTQYF. The CDR3 bases are TGTGCCAGTATGGGACTGATCACAGATACGCAGTATTTT. Looking up the rest from reference TRBV19 and TRBJ2-3 gives the full variable domain: DGGITQSPKYLFRKEGQNVTLSCEQNLNHDAMYWYRQDPGQGLRLIYYSQIVNDFQKGDIAEGYSVSREKKESFPLTVTSAQKNPTAFYLCASMGLITDTQYFGPGTRLTVL.

This chain joins TRBV5-1 and TRBJ2-5, with D perhaps matching TRBD1 (6 bases). Germline-derived CDR1 and CDR2 are SGHRS and YFSETQ. The CDR3 contains 16 residues. V was trimmed by 4 bases and J by 1 base, leaving 17 bases between them. The CDR3 bases are TGCGCCAGCAGCCTAGTGGCAACAGGGCCCCAAGAGACCCAGTACTTC. Amino acid sequence: CASSLVATGPQETQYF.

The chain is built from TRBV27 and TRBJ2-3, with D possibly called TRBD1 or TRBD2 (5 bases each). Between the trimmed V and J ends, which lost 8 bases and 5 bases, there was a span of 17 bases. The CDR3 is 14 residues long. Germline CDR1 is MNHEY and CDR2 is SMNVEV (reference sequence). CDR3 sequence (DNA): TGTGCCAGCCGACCCGGGACCGCCGGAGATACGCAGTATTTT. This sequence encodes CASRPGTAGDTQYF.

This clonotype was seen only a few times. V and J are TRBV7-9 and TRBJ1-6, with D uncertain. Germline CDR1 reads SEHNR; CDR2 reads FQNEAQ (reference sequence). The CDR3 spans 17 residues. The CDR3 region has the DNA TGTGCTGTGGGAGACCCATCAACGAGCTCCTATAATTCACCCCTCCACTTT. Translated: CAVGDPSTSSYNSPLHF.

V usage is TRBV6-4 and J usage is TRBJ2-7; TRBD2 is a possible D gene (6 bases). The germline V gene encodes CDR1 MRHNA and CDR2 SNTAGT. V was pared by 5 bases and J by 3 bases, with 11 bases between. The CDR3 is 13 amino acids. This chain's CDR3 is CASSTSSRYEQYF. The CDR3 DNA reads as TGTGCCAGCAGTACTAGCAGCCGCTACGAGCAGTACTTC.

This clonotype appeared many times. The rearrangement uses TRBV4-1 and TRBJ2-1; TRBD1 agrees at 7 bases. The CDR3 consists of 17 residues. Germline assignment: CDR1 MGHRA and CDR2 YSYEKL. With V trimmed by 8 bases and J by 1 base, 14 bases remained unmatched. CDR3: CASGPGGPPGSYNEQFF. The CDR3 nucleotides are TGCGCCAGCGGGCCAGGGGGACCCCCAGGGTCCTACAATGAGCAGTTCTTC.

The chain recombines TRBV20-1 with TRBJ2-7; perhaps TRBD2 as D (5 bases). This CDR3 is 12 amino acids long. Trimming stripped 3 bases from V and 2 bases from J, with 8 bases between. Per the germline V gene, CDR1 is DFQATT and CDR2 is SNEGSKA (reference sequence). The CDR3 DNA follows: TGCAGTGCTAGGGACTCCACCTACGAGCAGTACTTC. It specifies CSARDSTYEQYF.

The sample holds many counts of this clonotype. The CDR3 reads CASSLGPRDSPSYEQYF. DNA of the CDR3: TGTGCCAGCAGCTTAGGTCCCAGGGACTCACCATCCTACGAGCAGTACTTC. This chain uses TRBV7-2 with TRBJ2-7, with a weak D call TRBD2 (6 bases). Trimming shortened V by 1 base and J by 1 base, and 17 bases separated the two germline ends. The CDR3 is 17 amino acids. Per the germline V gene, CDR1 is SGHTA and CDR2 is FQGNSA. The full variable domain, in which reference TRBV7-2 and TRBJ2-7 provide the parts outside the CDR3, is GAGVSQSPSNKVTEKGKDVELRCDPISGHTALYWYRQSLGQGLEFLIYFQGNSAPDKSGLPSDRFSAERTGGSVSTLTIQRTQQEDSAVYLCASSLGPRDSPSYEQYFGPGTRLTVT.

This clonotype showed up just a few times. The genes are TRBV30 and TRBJ2-1, with 8 nucleotides matching TRBD1. CDR3 length equals 14 residues. Germline V gene data show CDR1 as GTSNPN and CDR2 as SVGIG (reference sequence). Unmatched junction bases numbered 6, after V lost 3 bases and J lost 5 bases. The CDR3 sequence is CAWRNRGLDNEQFF. The CDR3 coding sequence is TGTGCCTGGAGGAACAGGGGGTTGGACAATGAGCAGTTCTTC.

The CDR3 coding sequence is TGTGCCAGCTCCGGGACTCCCCTACGAGAGACCCAGTACTTC. Residues: CASSGTPLRETQYF. V is TRBV28 and J is TRBJ2-5; the D gene is possibly TRBD2 (6 bases). The germline V gene encodes CDR1 MDHEN and CDR2 SYDVKM. V was pared by 8 bases and J by 4 bases, with 17 bases between. The CDR3 extends over 14 amino acids. Complete variable domain (other parts from reference TRBV28 and TRBJ2-5): DVKVTQSSRYLVKRTGEKVFLECVQDMDHENMFWYRQDPGLGLRLIYFSYDVKMKEKGDIPEGYSVSREKKERFSLILESASTNQTSMYLCASSGTPLRETQYFGPGTRLLVL.

This clonotype was detected a few times. The chain combines TRBV5-1 with TRBJ2-2, with 9 bases matching TRBD2. V lost 1 base and J lost 6; bases outside the gene matches: 4. The CDR3 sequence is 15 residues long. CDR1 and CDR2 (germline): SGHRS, YFSETQ. CDR3 sequence: CASSLSGRLSGELFF. CDR3 sequence (DNA): TGCGCCAGCAGCTTGAGCGGGAGGCTCTCCGGGGAGCTGTTTTTT. Filled out from reference TRBV5-1 and TRBJ2-2, the complete variable domain reads KAGVTQTPRYLIKTRGQQVTLSCSPISGHRSVSWYQQTPGQGLQFLFEYFSETQRNKGNFPGRFSGRQFSNSRSEMNVSTLELGDSALYLCASSLSGRLSGELFFGEGSRLTVL.

The chain has TRBV10-3 and TRBJ2-3; D perhaps matches TRBD2 (6 bases). Germline V gene lookup returns CDR1 ENHRY and CDR2 SYGVKD. The ends were cut back, 5 bases at V and 2 bases at J, with 14 bases in the middle. The CDR3 totals 15 residues. In DNA form, the CDR3 reads TGTGCCATCAGTTCCAGCGGGCCGCCCACAGATACGCAGTATTTT. Its translation: CAISSSGPPTDTQYF.

This clonotype was observed many times. The V gene is TRBV5-1, the J gene TRBJ2-5; the match to TRBD2 covers 15 bases. CDR1 and CDR2 (germline): SGHRS, YFSETQ. The CDR3 has 20 residues. J was trimmed by 5 bases and V by 2 bases; bases with no gene match: 16. In DNA form, the CDR3 reads TGCGCCAGCAGCTTCCGTACCCCCGGGACTAGCGGGAGGAATCAGGAGACCCAGTACTTC. Its protein product is CASSFRTPGTSGRNQETQYF. The full variable domain, in which reference TRBV5-1 and TRBJ2-5 provide the parts outside the CDR3, is KAGVTQTPRYLIKTRGQQVTLSCSPISGHRSVSWYQQTPGQGLQFLFEYFSETQRNKGNFPGRFSGRQFSNSRSEMNVSTLELGDSALYLCASSFRTPGTSGRNQETQYFGPGTRLLVL.

The J gene is TRBJ2-7, the V gene TRBV5-1; 7 nucleotides match TRBD2. The V segment lost 4 bases and the J segment 6 bases; nucleotides outside the gene matches: 10. Germline CDR1 and CDR2: SGHRS and YFSETQ. The CDR3 sequence is 14 residues long. CDR3 sequence (DNA): TGCGCCAGCAGCCCGGGAGGTCACGAAGTCGAGCAGTACTTC. Its translation is CASSPGGHEVEQYF.

This clonotype was observed a handful of times. This chain links TRBV10-3 with TRBJ2-7, with 7 nucleotides matching TRBD1. CDR1 is ENHRY and CDR2 is SYGVKD in the germline V gene. This CDR3 has 12 residues. The J segment lost 3 bases and the V segment lost 8 bases, leaving 4 bases of the junction unmatched. In nucleotides, the CDR3 is TGTGCCATCCGGGGACAGAACTACGAGCAGTACTTC. Amino acids: CAIRGQNYEQYF.

The rearrangement links TRBV5-1 to TRBJ2-5; 9 nucleotides agree with TRBD1. Looked up from germline, CDR1 is SGHRS and CDR2 is YFSETQ. CDR3 length: 14 amino acids. After removal of 4 bases from V and 5 bases from J, the junction contained 6 bases not matched to a gene. The CDR3 spells CASSRGQGLETQYF. For the CDR3, the DNA is TGCGCCAGCAGCCGGGGACAGGGCCTGGAGACCCAGTACTTC.

This clonotype occurred a few times. The chain couples TRBV7-9 to TRBJ2-5; 8 bases line up with TRBD2. V lost 4 bases, J lost 4 bases, and 8 bases stayed unmatched. The CDR3 consists of 15 residues. Germline-derived CDR1 and CDR2 are SEHNR and FQNEAQ (reference sequence). CDR3 residues: CASSSIAGFAETQYF. CDR3 sequence (DNA): TGTGCCAGCAGCTCTATAGCGGGATTCGCAGAGACCCAGTACTTC.

V is TRBV27 and J is TRBJ2-1; 7 bases match TRBD2. The trim removed 5 bases at V and 7 bases at J, leaving 2 bases unmatched. Germline V lookup: CDR1 MNHEY, CDR2 SMNVEV (reference sequence). The CDR3 has 12 amino acids. The CDR3 DNA reads as TGTGCCAGCAGTCGCGGGAGAAATGAGCAGTTCTTC. It yields the protein CASSRGRNEQFF.

In this sample, this clonotype turned up a few times. The chain joins TRBV5-1 to TRBJ2-1, with D unclear. V shed 2 bases and J shed 1 base, with 13 bases lying between them. The length of the CDR3 is 16 residues. Germline loops: CDR1 SGHRS, CDR2 YFSETQ. The CDR3 sequence is CASSLLTDSSYNEQFF. Here the CDR3 DNA reads TGCGCCAGCAGCTTACTGACGGATTCTTCCTACAATGAGCAGTTCTTC.

The V and J genes are TRBV18 and TRBJ1-1; D is ambiguous. In germline, CDR1 is KGHSH, CDR2 LQKENI. The CDR3 sequence is 14 residues long. V lost 2 bases and J lost 6, with 13 bases in between. The CDR3 coding sequence is TGTGCCAGCTCACCAGGCAGCGGGGTCCCTGAAGCTTTCTTT. Amino acid sequence: CASSPGSGVPEAFF.